Each of the 20 T cell receptor beta chains below was sequenced from the same sample in a study of identical twins. TCRdb analysed the 5' RACE reads with MiXCR anew, one entry per CDR3 protein. The repertoire has about 490,000 distinct CDR3 sequences, roughly 15% of them found once; the top ten carry 0.44%. This sample also belongs to another study, concerning yellow fever vaccine responses in identical twins.

Specimen: CD4+ T cells sorted from blood. These receptors were taken from a woman under 30 in good health.

The chain carries TRBV6-2 or TRBV6-3 and TRBJ2-7; 8 bases map to TRBD1. CDR1 and CDR2 from the germline V gene are MNHEY and SVGEGT. The CDR3 is made up of 15 amino acids. V lost 6 bases, J lost 2 bases, and 9 bases stayed unmatched. CDR3 sequence: CASRSGGQTPYEQYF. The CDR3, as DNA: TGTGCCAGCAGATCAGGGGGCCAAACGCCCTACGAGCAGTACTTC.

The chain links TRBV6-5 to TRBJ1-1; 7 positions match TRBD1. The junction had 8 bases not matched to a gene; V was cut back by 0 bases and J by 10 bases. CDR1 and CDR2 from the germline V gene are MNHEY and SVGAGI. This CDR3 comprises 14 residues. The CDR3 DNA sequence: TGTGCCAGCAGTTACTCGGTGACAGGGACGGGAGCTTTCTTT. Residues: CASSYSVTGTGAFF.

This clonotype has a handful of counts. The chain links TRBV5-1 to TRBJ1-1; 8 nucleotides match TRBD1. CDR1 and CDR2 from the germline V gene are SGHRS and YFSETQ. With 3 bases clipped from V and 9 bases from J, the junction kept 7 bases outside the gene matches. This CDR3 comprises 13 residues. This CDR3 is CASSWTTGDKAFF. The CDR3 nucleotides are TGCGCCAGCAGCTGGACGACAGGGGACAAAGCTTTCTTT.

Only a few counts were recorded for this clonotype. The genes are TRBV5-4 and TRBJ2-4; D is unclear. Germline V CDR1 and CDR2: SGHNT, YYREEE (reference sequence). V was cut by 1 base and J by 0 bases, with 14 bases left in between. CDR3 length: 17 residues. This chain's CDR3 is CASSLIGTGLAKNIQYF. The DNA for the CDR3 is TGTGCCAGCAGCTTGATTGGTACCGGGTTAGCCAAAAACATTCAGTACTTC.

V gene TRBV2 combines with J gene TRBJ2-1; 7 nucleotides align to TRBD1. CDR1 SNHLY and CDR2 FYNNEI come from the germline V gene. This CDR3 is 17 amino acids long. V lost 4 bases, J lost 3 bases, and 12 bases stayed unmatched. CDR3 protein: CASSGRSGGSRYNEQFF. CDR3 nucleotides: TGTGCCAGCAGTGGACGATCAGGGGGTAGCCGCTACAATGAGCAGTTCTTC.

This rearrangement joins TRBV12-3 or TRBV12-4 to TRBJ2-5; a possible D gene is TRBD1 (6 bases). This CDR3 contains 16 residues. Trimming removed 2 bases at V and 4 bases at J, with 17 bases between. The DNA of the CDR3 is TGTGCCAGCAGTTTAACGGCCCAGGGGCTAGGAGAGACCCAGTACTTC. The encoded protein is CASSLTAQGLGETQYF.

This clonotype was seen a handful of times. This chain connects TRBV7-3 to TRBJ2-7, with 10 nucleotides matching TRBD1. Germline V gene data show CDR1 as SGHTA and CDR2 as FQGTGA. V gave up 6 bases and J gave up 5 bases; unmatched junction bases: 7. The CDR3 contains 14 residues. The CDR3 here is CASSRQGASDEQYF. CDR3 DNA sequence: TGTGCCAGCAGTAGACAGGGGGCTAGCGACGAGCAGTACTTC.

This sequence joins TRBV5-6 and TRBJ2-7, with 14 bases that match TRBD2. The germline CDR1 and CDR2 sequences are SGHDT and YYEEEE. Unmatched junction bases numbered 10, after V lost 2 bases and J lost 0 bases. The CDR3 spans 19 residues. CDR3 sequence (DNA): TGTGCCAGCAGCTTTCGGGGGACTAGCGGGGGTCCAAGCTCCTACGAGCAGTACGTC. Translating gives CASSFRGTSGGPSSYEQYV.

This clonotype was seen a handful of times. The chain carries TRBV25-1 and TRBJ2-1, with D perhaps TRBD2 (5 bases). V was clipped by 3 bases and J by 11 bases, with 14 bases between them. CDR1 is MGHDK, CDR2 SYGVNS, per germline. This CDR3 spans 13 amino acids. The CDR3 here is CASSDIAGVKQFF. For the CDR3, the DNA is TGTGCCAGCAGTGATATAGCCGGGGTAAAGCAGTTCTTC.

This chain joins TRBV24-1 and TRBJ2-1, with 10 bases aligning to TRBD2. The CDR3 totals 15 residues. Per germline, CDR1 KGHDR and CDR2 SFDVKD. Trimming removed 7 bases from V and 6 bases from J; junction bases left unmatched: 8. Here the CDR3 reads CATSSSGSVGNEQFF. The DNA of the CDR3 is TGTGCCACCAGCTCTAGCGGGAGCGTAGGCAATGAGCAGTTCTTC.

This clonotype occurred a few times. The junction differs from germline at one of its ends, possibly a read error. The chain joins TRBV3-1 to TRBJ2-3, with D maybe TRBD2 (6 bases). The CDR3 runs to 15 residues. Germline CDR1 reads LGHDT; CDR2 reads YNNKEL (reference sequence). The CDR3 coding sequence is TGTGCCAGCAGCCAAGACAGCACTAGCAGAGATACGCAGTATTTT. It yields the protein CASSQDSTSRDTQYF.

This clonotype was seen more than once but under ten times. This chain connects TRBV4-1 to TRBJ2-3, with 12 bases matching TRBD2. The CDR3 loop spans 17 amino acids. The V gene end was trimmed by 1 base and the J gene end by 1 base; junction bases not matched to a gene: 3. Germline CDR1 is MGHRA and CDR2 is YSYEKL. CDR3 sequence reads: CASSQVWTSGGTDTQYF. CDR3 coding DNA: TGCGCCAGCAGCCAAGTCTGGACTAGCGGGGGCACAGATACGCAGTATTTT.

As to this clonotype: A much larger clonotype is one base distant, so this may be a read error. V gene TRBV5-1 combines with J gene TRBJ1-1, with D unclear. Trimming pared 0 bases from V and 6 bases from J, leaving 12 bases between. Germline assignment: CDR1 SGHRS and CDR2 YFSETQ. The CDR3 consists of 14 residues. The CDR3 region has the DNA TGCGCCAGCAGCTTGGGTAGGGTAAACGCTGAAGCTTTCTTT. Encoded protein: CASSLGRVNAEAFF.

This clonotype was seen repeatedly, ten times or more. CDR3 bases: TGTGCCAGCAGCCCGGGAGTTTCTAGCAATCAGCCCCAGCATTTT. Protein: CASSPGVSSNQPQHF. The chain employs TRBV7-9 and TRBJ1-5, with unresolved D. The CDR3 has 15 residues. Trimming cost V 5 bases and J 0 bases, with 11 bases left between them. CDR1 SEHNR and CDR2 FQNEAQ come from the germline V gene (reference sequence).

The chain employs TRBV20-1 and TRBJ2-5, with D perhaps TRBD1 or TRBD2 (7 bases each). Germline CDR1 DFQATT, CDR2 SNEGSKA (reference sequence). The germline V and J ends were trimmed by 4 bases and 5 bases, with 17 bases remaining between them. There are 14 residues in the CDR3. The CDR3 protein is CSANSGGRGETQYF. The CDR3 coding sequence is TGCAGTGCTAATTCGGGGGGCAGGGGGGAGACCCAGTACTTC.

The rearrangement joins TRBV6-2 or TRBV6-3 to TRBJ2-1, with 10 bases lining up with TRBD2. With 5 bases clipped from V and 8 bases from J, the junction kept 21 bases outside the gene matches. The germline V gene has CDR1 MNHEY and CDR2 SVGEGT. This CDR3 comprises 19 residues. The DNA of the CDR3 is TGTGCCAGCAGTCCCAGGGGGGGAGCGGGGGGGCCTAAGAGGGATGAGCAGTTCTTC. Its protein is CASSPRGGAGGPKRDEQFF.

This chain links TRBV12-3 or TRBV12-4 with TRBJ1-1; unclear D gene. The CDR3 has 14 amino acids. V was trimmed by 4 bases and J by 1 base, leaving 10 bases between them. DNA for the CDR3: TGTGCCAGCAGTTCGGCAGAGTCGAACACTGAAGCTTTCTTT. It yields the protein CASSSAESNTEAFF.

The genes are TRBV20-1 and TRBJ2-5; D gene unclear. Looked up from germline, CDR1 is DFQATT and CDR2 is SNEGSKA (reference sequence). The CDR3 totals 15 residues. Trimming took 4 bases from V and 1 from J, leaving 16 bases between them. The CDR3 bases are TGCAGTGCTATCACCCAACGAGCTTTCCAAGAGACCCAGTACTTC. Residues: CSAITQRAFQETQYF.

This clonotype was observed a few times. The chain uses TRBV7-3 and TRBJ2-3; 7 bases match TRBD2. The CDR3 covers 13 residues. The germline CDR1 and CDR2 sequences are SGHTA and FQGTGA. The ends lost 5 bases at V and 6 bases at J; junction bases unmatched: 5. CDR3 DNA sequence: TGTGCCAGCAGCAGAGTGCGGGGGGATACGCAGTATTTT. Protein product: CASSRVRGDTQYF.

The gene calls are TRBV7-2 and TRBJ2-1; D ambiguous. The CDR3 has 13 residues. Trimming pared 5 bases from V and 3 bases from J, leaving 8 bases between. The germline V gene encodes CDR1 SGHTA and CDR2 FQGNSA. This chain's CDR3 is CASSPFYYNEQFF. The CDR3 DNA is TGTGCCAGCAGCCCCTTCTACTACAATGAGCAGTTCTTC.